The 10 T cell receptor beta chains below come from one sample, sequenced in a study of blood T cell repertoires in COVID-19. Generated by immunoSEQ multiplex PCR, the TCRdb table keeps only in-frame clones and is missing some. This sample has some 130,000 clones, with about 88% found just once. Sequencing used peripheral blood. These receptors were collected from a man in his fifties with active COVID-19.

This clone has a single count. The rearrangement links TRBV6-6 to TRBJ2-5; TRBD2 matches 11 bases. The CDR3 totals 16 residues. Looked up from germline, CDR1 is MNHNY and CDR2 is SVGAGI (reference sequence). The V gene end was trimmed by 10 bases and the J gene end by 2 bases; junction bases not matched to a gene: 12. CDR3 DNA: TGTGCCACCAAAACGGGACTAGCGGAAACTCAAGAGACCCAGTACTTC. Amino acids: CATKTGLAETQETQYF.

This rearrangement joins TRBV7-8 to TRBJ2-1, with TRBD2 as a possible D gene (5 bases). V gave up 5 bases and J gave up 6 bases, with 26 bases separating them. Germline-derived CDR1 and CDR2 are SGHVS and FQNEAQ. The CDR3 is made up of 18 amino acids. The CDR3 here is CASSALWAGLDPINEQFF. Written as DNA, the CDR3 is TGTGCCAGCAGCGCCCTCTGGGCGGGTCTCGACCCCATCAATGAGCAGTTCTTC.

This clone was seen only once. This sequence joins TRBV6-5 and TRBJ1-4; D is ambiguous. Trimming took off 2 bases at V and 8 bases at J, with 15 bases between the two ends. In germline, CDR1 is MNHEY, CDR2 SVGAGI. The CDR3 extends over 15 amino acids. In nucleotides, the CDR3 is TGTGCCAGCAGTTACCTCGGCGGGATGGGGGAAAAACTGTTTTTT. It specifies CASSYLGGMGEKLFF.

The J gene is TRBJ2-7, the V gene TRBV7-3, with 8 bases fitting TRBD2. Unmatched junction bases numbered 16, after V lost 6 bases and J lost 6 bases. The length of the CDR3 is 16 residues. CDR1 SGHTA and CDR2 FQGTGA come from the germline V gene. CDR3 sequence reads: CASSPGGTGGAAEQYF. The CDR3 nucleotides read TGTGCCAGCAGTCCTGGCGGGACGGGGGGGGCCGCCGAGCAGTACTTC.

DNA for the CDR3: TGTGCCAGCAGCATTGGGCAGGGGTACGAGCAGTACTTC. Amino acid sequence: CASSIGQGYEQYF. The rearrangement uses TRBV7-9 and TRBJ2-7, with a possible D match to TRBD1 (6 bases). V was pared by 5 bases and J by 4 bases, with 12 bases between. The CDR3 is 13 residues long. Germline V gene sequence: CDR1 SEHNR, CDR2 FQNEAQ (reference sequence).

The rearrangement links TRBV11-3 to TRBJ2-7; possibly TRBD1 for D (5 bases). The CDR3 runs 16 residues. Germline assignment: CDR1 SGHNT and CDR2 YENEEA. V shed 0 bases and J shed 1 base, with 13 bases lying between them. CDR3 sequence reads: CASSLDRWGKSYEQYV. In DNA form, the CDR3 reads TGTGCCAGCAGCTTAGACCGCTGGGGCAAATCCTACGAGCAGTACGTC.

The chain has TRBV5-4 and TRBJ2-2; possibly TRBD2 for D (6 bases). CDR1 SGHNT and CDR2 YYREEE come from the germline V gene (reference sequence). V was trimmed by 4 bases and J by 4 bases, leaving 11 bases between them. This CDR3 has 14 amino acids. The CDR3 loop reads CASSLTSSTGELFF. The CDR3 DNA sequence: TGTGCCAGCAGCCTTACTAGCTCCACCGGGGAGCTGTTTTTT.

The rearrangement joins TRBV7-3 to TRBJ1-1; TRBD1 matches 7 bases. This CDR3 has 14 amino acids. V dropped 2 bases and J dropped 1; count of bases not matched to a gene: 1. The germline gives CDR1 SGHTA, CDR2 FQGTGA. The CDR3 region is CASSLGTANTEAFF. The CDR3 region has the DNA TGTGCCAGCAGCTTAGGGACAGCGAACACTGAAGCTTTCTTT.

In its sample, this clone was seen a few times. This chain connects TRBV7-9 to TRBJ1-5, with D maybe TRBD1 (6 bases). This CDR3 contains 13 residues. The germline V gene encodes CDR1 SEHNR and CDR2 FQNEAQ (reference sequence). The ends were cut back, 5 bases at V and 5 bases at J, with 10 bases in the middle. DNA of the CDR3: TGTGCCAGCAGCGAGACAGGAGATCAGCCCCAGCATTTT. Amino acid sequence: CASSETGDQPQHF.

The rearrangement uses TRBV5-1 and TRBJ2-2; TRBD1 aligns across 11 bases. V lost 1 base to trimming and J lost 4 bases; unmatched junction nucleotides: 3. The CDR3 spans 16 residues. The germline CDR1 and CDR2 sequences are SGHRS and YFSETQ. CDR3 sequence reads: CASSLPGQGVTGELFF. For the CDR3, the DNA is TGCGCCAGCAGCTTGCCGGGACAGGGGGTCACCGGGGAGCTGTTTTTT.